This T cell receptor beta chain was documented in a study of blood T cell repertoires in COVID-19. Study details: Samples came from the United States, Italy and Spain, spanning acute and convalescent COVID-19. In each case, the material was cDNA or gDNA derived from T cells, B-cell-depleted T cells, or PBMCs.

V gave up 5 bases and J gave up 2 bases; unmatched junction bases: 7. The CDR3 totals 16 residues. In germline, CDR1 is LNHDA, CDR2 SQIVND (reference sequence). Authors' data handling: Reference gene primer amplification gave estimated nucleated cell counts. Sequenced by immunoSEQ multiplex PCR; TCRdb stores in-frame clones only, minus some. V, J and clone size derive from that table, while D and trimming were established from the DNA sequence. Of around 130,000 clones listed, more than 70% are singletons. This clonotype was sampled from a human donor in a cohort sampled during active COVID-19. This chain links TRBV19 with TRBJ2-5, with 11 bases lining up with TRBD2. The material sequenced was peripheral blood. CDR3 in DNA: TGTGCCAGTAGTCCGAAGACTAGCGGGGCTCAAGAGACCCAGTACTTC. This encodes CASSPKTSGAQETQYF. Full variable domain (remainder filled in from reference TRBV19 and TRBJ2-5): DGGITQSPKYLFRKEGQNVTLSCEQNLNHDAMYWYRQDPGQGLRLIYYSQIVNDFQKGDIAEGYSVSREKKESFPLTVTSAQKNPTAFYLCASSPKTSGAQETQYFGPGTRLLVL.